This TCR beta chain was sequenced during a study of identical twins. Study findings and constraints: There was an excess of low generation probability in the out-of-frame alpha sequences that twins shared.

TCRdb independently ran MiXCR on the 5' RACE reads; one entry per CDR3 protein. The repertoire consists of approximately 410,000 distinct CDR3 sequences, with around 20% occurring once and the leading ten covering 12%. Among all donors, each was a healthy Caucasian. This clonotype was seen repeatedly, ten times or more. Antigen: not known. The CDR3 contains 19 residues. The germline CDR1 and CDR2 sequences are MDHEN and SYDVKM. After removal of 5 bases from V and 2 bases from J, the junction contained 14 bases not matched to a gene. The sequenced sample consisted of naive T cells sorted from blood. The source of this sequence is a man aged 45-60 years in good health. The chain couples TRBV28 to TRBJ2-3, with 12 bases matching TRBD2. As DNA, the CDR3 is TGTGCCAGCAGTAATCTACCTAGCGGGAGGGCCAGGCCCACAGATACGCAGTATTTT. Encoded protein: CASSNLPSGRARPTDTQYF. The entire variable domain, with the rest obtained from reference TRBV28 and TRBJ2-3, is as follows: DVKVTQSSRYLVKRTGEKVFLECVQDMDHENMFWYRQDPGLGLRLIYFSYDVKMKEKGDIPEGYSVSREKKERFSLILESASTNQTSMYLCASSNLPSGRARPTDTQYFGPGTRLTVL.